This T cell receptor beta chain appears in the sequencing data of a study of cytomegalovirus exposure and HLA in healthy donors. Study-level information: For the approximately 400 genotyped donors, 80% to 90% fell within the Caucasian-associated ancestry cluster.

Overall study results and limits: Associated with cytomegalovirus, according to the listing, were some 180 TCR beta chains. Later findings reportedly placed an Asian-associated ancestry cluster below the approximately 670-donor mean for N-insertions. Most sequenced TCRs were rare (though some public TCRs occurred in many donors).

On this clone itself: Its target is unknown.

Primers for the PCR totalled 60 Vbeta and 13 Jbeta. Generated by immunoSEQ multiplex PCR, the TCRdb table keeps only in-frame clones and is missing some. Here the sample spans under 300,000 clones, roughly 70% being singletons. V gave up 4 bases and J gave up 6 bases, with 12 bases separating them. This CDR3 region has 13 residues. Per the germline V gene, CDR1 is MNHEY and CDR2 is SVGAGI. The sequence was collected from a female donor in good health and CMV-seronegative. V is TRBV6-5 and J is TRBJ1-1; D may be TRBD1 (5 bases). The material sequenced was PBMCs. The DNA of the CDR3 is TGTGCCAGCAGTTTGCAGGGTTGGGCTGAAGCTTTCTTT. Translated: CASSLQGWAEAFF.